The 6 T cell receptor beta chains in this list originate from one sample, sequenced in a study of blood T cell repertoires in COVID-19. TCRdb keeps only in-frame clones here, not all; method: immunoSEQ multiplex PCR. In the table there are about 36,000 clones, around 81% of which are singletons. The sample taken for sequencing was peripheral blood. All receptors derive from a human donor in a cohort sampled during active COVID-19.

This chain links TRBV7-2 with TRBJ1-4; 9 bases align to TRBD1. The CDR3 covers 14 residues. The V gene end was trimmed by 5 bases and the J gene end by 8 bases; junction bases not matched to a gene: 6. Germline-derived CDR1 and CDR2 are SGHTA and FQGNSA. The CDR3 protein is CASSLDRGREKLFF. The CDR3 region has the DNA TGTGCCAGCAGCCTGGACAGGGGAAGGGAAAAACTGTTTTTT.

This clone was detected a few times. The chain recombines TRBV7-3 with TRBJ2-1, with D possibly being TRBD1 (5 bases). With 2 bases removed from V and 7 bases from J, the gap between germline ends came to 9 bases. This CDR3 has 13 residues. In germline, CDR1 is SGHTA, CDR2 FQGTGA. The CDR3 DNA sequence: TGTGCCAGCAGCTTACGCAGGGAAAATGAGCAGTTCTTC. Translated, it gives CASSLRRENEQFF.

The chain is built from TRBV28 and TRBJ2-7; a weak D match, TRBD2 (5 bases). Germline V gives CDR1 MDHEN, CDR2 SYDVKM. V was pared by 8 bases and J by 3 bases, with 23 bases between. The CDR3 is 16 residues long. DNA for the CDR3: TGTGCCAGCTCCTACCACACCTCAGCGGAACACTACGAGCAGTACTTC. It specifies CASSYHTSAEHYEQYF.

This clone was seen a single time. The chain uses TRBV29-1 and TRBJ1-2; 7 bases are shared with TRBD1. V lost 5 bases and J lost 9; bases outside the gene matches: 6. This CDR3 has 11 amino acids. Germline assignment: CDR1 SQVTM and CDR2 ANQGSEA. CDR3 sequence: CSVSRGQSYTF. The DNA of the CDR3 is TGCAGCGTTTCGAGGGGGCAGAGCTACACCTTC.

This clone appeared a few times. The chain links TRBV21-1 to TRBJ2-1; the table gives TRBD1 as D, unverified against the DNA. TRBV21-1 is classified as a pseudogene. The CDR3 has 21 residues. The CDR3 sequence: CASSKERTGFRPKAHFNEQFF. CDR3 bases: TGTGCCAGCAGCAAAGAGCGGACAGGGTTTCGGCCCAAAGCCCATTTCAATGAGCAGTTCTTC.

This clone appeared a single time. J is TRBJ2-3 and V is TRBV3-1 (or the pseudogene TRBV3-2); tentative D call: TRBD2 (5 bases). The length of the CDR3 is 14 residues. The V end was cut by 8 bases, the J end by 3 bases, with 15 bases between. Germline CDR1 LGHDT, CDR2 YNNKEL (reference sequence). The CDR3 coding sequence is TGTGCCAGCGCCTTCGAGGGTGAGACAGATACGCAGTATTTT. Amino acid sequence: CASAFEGETDTQYF.